Each of the 17 T cell receptor beta chains below was sequenced from the same sample in a study of control samples from healthy donors and cancer patients. Here immunoSEQ multiplex PCR was the method, and the copy in TCRdb shows in-frame clones only, minus some. This sample has approximately 150,000 clones, with over 95% found just once. Sample: blood. Source of these receptors: a woman under 40 in good health.

The chain employs TRBV30 and TRBJ1-5; no firm D call. This CDR3 has 14 amino acids. Germline CDR1 and CDR2: GTSNPN and SVGIG (reference sequence). The V gene lost 5 bases and the J gene lost 2 bases, with 13 bases spanning the gap. The DNA for the CDR3 is TGTGCCTGGTCGGAGAAGCAGGGCAATCAGCCCCAGCATTTT. Translated, it gives CAWSEKQGNQPQHF.

V is TRBV19 and J is TRBJ2-2; TRBD2 matches at 13 bases. V lost 6 bases to trimming and J lost 4 bases; unmatched junction nucleotides: 5. There are 16 residues in the CDR3. In germline, CDR1 is LNHDA, CDR2 SQIVND (reference sequence). In DNA form, the CDR3 reads TGTGCCAGTAGCCAAGGACTAGCGGGAGTCACCGGGGAGCTGTTTTTT. Translated, it gives CASSQGLAGVTGELFF.

This clone was counted a single time. The V gene is TRBV5-1, the J gene TRBJ1-3; D unresolved. The CDR3 is made up of 16 amino acids. The germline CDR1 and CDR2 sequences are SGHRS and YFSETQ. The ends were cut back, 0 bases at V and 0 bases at J, with 10 bases in the middle. CDR3 in DNA: TGCGCCAGCAGCTTGGCCGGCGGGGACTCTGGAAACACCATATATTTT. It specifies CASSLAGGDSGNTIYF.

J is TRBJ1-1 and V is TRBV2; D is unclear. This CDR3 has 13 residues. Trimming took 7 bases from V and 0 from J, leaving 9 bases between them. Germline V gives CDR1 SNHLY, CDR2 FYNNEI. CDR3 protein: CASTVGMNTEAFF. CDR3 coding DNA: TGTGCCAGCACAGTGGGAATGAACACTGAAGCTTTCTTT.

The chain is built from TRBV30 and TRBJ1-3; TRBD1 is a possible D gene (6 bases). Germline V CDR1 and CDR2: GTSNPN, SVGIG (reference sequence). V lost 0 bases and J lost 0, with 12 bases in between. There are 16 residues in the CDR3. The CDR3 sequence is CAWSVFQGHSGNTIYF. In DNA form, the CDR3 reads TGTGCCTGGAGTGTATTCCAGGGGCACTCTGGAAACACCATATATTTT.

The chain carries TRBV7-8 and TRBJ2-1, with D maybe TRBD1 (6 bases). The CDR3 runs to 15 residues. Per germline, CDR1 SGHVS and CDR2 FQNEAQ. V was pared by 3 bases and J by 8 bases, with 17 bases between. Here the CDR3 reads CASSFFLAQGDEQFF. CDR3 in DNA: TGTGCCAGCAGCTTCTTCCTCGCACAGGGCGATGAGCAGTTCTTC.

The CDR3, as DNA: TGTGCCAGCAGTGCAAGGACAGGGTACGAGCAGTACTTC. Amino acids: CASSARTGYEQYF. This chain joins TRBV12-3 or TRBV12-4 and TRBJ2-7; TRBD1 agrees at 8 bases. The J segment lost 4 bases and the V segment lost 5 bases, leaving 4 bases of the junction unmatched. This CDR3 region has 13 residues.

This clone turned up a few times. The chain employs TRBV6-4 and TRBJ2-3; D may be TRBD2 (5 bases). Per germline, CDR1 MRHNA and CDR2 SNTAGT. Trimming cost V 3 bases and J 1 base, with 5 bases left between them. The CDR3 sequence is 13 residues long. CDR3 sequence reads: CASSEAGTDTQYF. Here the CDR3 DNA reads TGTGCCAGCAGTGAAGCGGGCACAGATACGCAGTATTTT.

CDR3 nucleotide sequence: TGTGCCAGCAGTTTATGGGCAGGGATCGACACTGAAGCTTTCTTT. It codes for CASSLWAGIDTEAFF. The gene calls are TRBV28 and TRBJ1-1, with a weak D call TRBD1 (5 bases). The CDR3 is 15 amino acids. Germline V gene lookup returns CDR1 MDHEN and CDR2 SYDVKM. V lost 0 bases and J 3 bases, leaving 11 bases between the germline ends.

V is TRBV6-1 and J is TRBJ1-6; 9 bases are shared with TRBD1. J was trimmed by 10 bases and V by 4 bases; bases with no gene match: 11. CDR3 length equals 16 residues. Germline V gene sequence: CDR1 MNHNS, CDR2 SASEGT. The CDR3 reads CASSVGQGKGSSPLHF. Here the CDR3 DNA reads TGTGCCAGCAGTGTGGGACAGGGAAAGGGGTCCTCACCCCTCCACTTT.

This clone was seen only once. The CDR3 spells CASSYSGLSYEQYF. CDR3 nucleotide sequence: TGTGCCAGCAGTTATTCGGGACTGTCCTACGAGCAGTACTTC. The chain combines TRBV6-6 with TRBJ2-7, with D possibly matching TRBD2 (6 bases). The CDR3 extends over 14 amino acids. Deletions cut 3 bases from V and 1 base from J, with 10 bases between. Germline V lookup: CDR1 MNHNY, CDR2 SVGAGI (reference sequence).

V is TRBV9 and J is TRBJ2-7; TRBD1 aligns across 12 bases. Unmatched junction bases numbered 7, after V lost 4 bases and J lost 5 bases. The germline CDR1 and CDR2 sequences are SGDLS and YYNGEE. This CDR3 region has 15 residues. CDR3 coding DNA: TGTGCCAGCAGCCCTGGGACAGGGGGCATCCACGAGCAGTACTTC. This translates into CASSPGTGGIHEQYF.

This sequence joins TRBV25-1 and TRBJ2-5; the D call may be TRBD1 or TRBD2 (7 bases each). The V end was cut by 3 bases, the J end by 5 bases, with 19 bases between. Germline V gene lookup returns CDR1 MGHDK and CDR2 SYGVNS. This CDR3 has 16 residues. In DNA form, the CDR3 reads TGTGCCAGCAGTGACCCCTTTAGGGGGCGGGGGGAGACCCAGTACTTC. Protein product: CASSDPFRGRGETQYF.

The genes are TRBV3-1 (or the pseudogene TRBV3-2) and TRBJ2-1; 8 nucleotides agree with TRBD2. Trimming cost V 5 bases and J 8 bases; bases outside gene matches: 8. The CDR3 runs 14 residues. The germline gives CDR1 LGHDT, CDR2 YNNKEL (reference sequence). The chain's CDR3 is CASSVRGVRDEQFF. The CDR3 DNA reads as TGTGCCAGCAGCGTGCGGGGGGTCCGGGATGAGCAGTTCTTC.

The rearrangement uses TRBV28 and TRBJ2-1; D might be TRBD2 (5 bases). Trimming cost V 3 bases and J 5 bases, with 20 bases left between them. Per germline, CDR1 MDHEN and CDR2 SYDVKM. The CDR3 sequence is 17 residues long. The CDR3, as DNA: TGTGCCAGCAGTTTTTCCGGACGCTCCTTCGGGGACAATGAGCAGTTCTTC. The encoded protein is CASSFSGRSFGDNEQFF.

This rearrangement joins TRBV27 to TRBJ2-2; perhaps D is TRBD1 or TRBD2 (5 bases each). The ends were cut back, 5 bases at V and 0 bases at J, with 19 bases in the middle. The germline V gene encodes CDR1 MNHEY and CDR2 SMNVEV (reference sequence). CDR3 length: 18 residues. The CDR3 DNA is TGTGCCAGCAGTCCCCGGGACCGTCTTATAACGAACACCGGGGAGCTGTTTTTT. It specifies CASSPRDRLITNTGELFF.

The CDR3 is CASSRGQGVTDTQYF. The CDR3 bases are TGTGCCAGCAGTCGGGGACAGGGGGTAACAGATACGCAGTATTTT. This chain uses TRBV6-5 with TRBJ2-3; 11 nucleotides agree with TRBD1. CDR3 length: 15 residues. V lost 5 bases and J lost 3; bases outside the gene matches: 4. Germline CDR1 MNHEY, CDR2 SVGAGI.